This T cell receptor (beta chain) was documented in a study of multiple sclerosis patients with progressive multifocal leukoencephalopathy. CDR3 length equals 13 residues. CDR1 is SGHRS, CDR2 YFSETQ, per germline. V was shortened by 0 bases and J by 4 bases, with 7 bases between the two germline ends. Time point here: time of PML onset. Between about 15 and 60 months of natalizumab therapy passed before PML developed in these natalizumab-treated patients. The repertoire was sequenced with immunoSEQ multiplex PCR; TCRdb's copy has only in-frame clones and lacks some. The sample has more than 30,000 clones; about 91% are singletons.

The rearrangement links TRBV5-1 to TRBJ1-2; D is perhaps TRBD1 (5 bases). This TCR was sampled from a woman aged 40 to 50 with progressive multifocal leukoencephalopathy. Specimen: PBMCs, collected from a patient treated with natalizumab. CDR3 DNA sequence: TGCGCCAGCAGCTTGGCCAGGGTCTATGGCTACACCTTC. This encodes CASSLARVYGYTF.